Listed here are 16 T cell receptor beta chains from one sample, sequenced in a study of shared clonotypes between healthy human individuals. Terminally differentiated effector memory CD45RA+ cells were left out of the naive CD8 fraction, which was CD45RO-negative and positively selected for CCR7. Clones were sequenced by immunoSEQ multiplex PCR, and TCRdb holds only the in-frame ones, with some missing. Here the sample spans roughly 2.1 million clones, 93% being singletons. The sample consisted of naive CD8+ T cells from PBMCs. These receptors all come from a man between 18 and 35 years old in good health. Some clones in this sample may be carry-over from other donors' samples.

V is TRBV13 and J is TRBJ2-3; TRBD2 aligns across 15 bases. The CDR3 runs to 17 residues. With 5 bases clipped from V and 8 bases from J, the junction kept 11 bases outside the gene matches. Germline values: CDR1 PRHDT, CDR2 FYEKMQ (reference sequence). The CDR3 sequence: CASSPRGLAGGAGTQYF. CDR3 coding DNA: TGTGCCAGCAGCCCTCGCGGACTAGCGGGAGGGGCGGGTACGCAGTATTTT.

V is TRBV7-9 and J is TRBJ2-5; 7 nucleotides align to TRBD1. The J call could be wrong; TRBJ2-7 is a better fit for the DNA end. CDR1 and CDR2 (germline): SEHNR, FQNEAQ (reference sequence). This CDR3 is built from 14 residues. The CDR3: CASSRQGGIHEQYF. The CDR3 DNA reads as TGTGCCAGCAGCCGACAGGGTGGTATACACGAGCAGTACTTC.

The chain combines TRBV4-2 with TRBJ2-2; 9 bases are a match to TRBD1. The V gene's germline CDR1 is LGHNA and CDR2 YNFKEQ. The CDR3 has 15 residues. V trimming: 4 bases; J trimming: 5 bases; junction bases outside the gene matches: 5. The CDR3 nucleotides are TGTGCCAGCAGCCCCGGGACAGGGTGGACCGGGGAGCTGTTTTTT. Translating gives CASSPGTGWTGELFF.

This chain uses TRBV6-6 with TRBJ1-2; 9 nucleotides agree with TRBD1. Germline values: CDR1 MNHNY, CDR2 SVGAGI (reference sequence). This CDR3 has 15 residues. V shed 3 bases, J shed 4 bases, and the junction held 6 bases outside the gene matches. The CDR3 protein is CASSYLPDRGYGYTF. The CDR3 nucleotides are TGTGCCAGCAGTTATCTCCCGGACAGGGGCTATGGCTACACCTTC.

The chain couples TRBV7-9 to TRBJ1-1; no firm D call. The CDR3 runs 15 residues. The V end lost 5 bases, the J end lost 5 bases, and 18 bases lay between the germline ends. Per germline, CDR1 SEHNR and CDR2 FQNEAQ (reference sequence). In nucleotides, the CDR3 is TGTGCCAGCAGCCTGGGCGAATTTCTATGGACTGAAGCTTTCTTT. Protein product: CASSLGEFLWTEAFF. The full variable domain, its missing parts supplied by reference TRBV7-9 and TRBJ1-1, is DTGVSQNPRHKITKRGQNVTFRCDPISEHNRLYWYRQTLGQGPEFLTYFQNEAQLEKSRLLSDRFSAERPKGSFSTLEIQRTEQGDSAMYLCASSLGEFLWTEAFFGQGTRLTVV.

The chain carries TRBV27 and TRBJ1-5, with D hard to call. Germline V gives CDR1 MNHEY, CDR2 SMNVEV (reference sequence). Between the trimmed V and J ends, which lost 2 bases and 6 bases, there was a span of 14 bases. The CDR3 spans 15 residues. The CDR3 protein is CASSLIGGFGQPQHF. Here the CDR3 DNA reads TGTGCCAGCAGTTTAATAGGAGGGTTCGGTCAGCCCCAGCATTTT.

The rearrangement links TRBV6-4 to TRBJ1-1; 9 nucleotides line up with TRBD1. This CDR3 has 14 residues. Germline values: CDR1 MRHNA, CDR2 SNTAGT. The trim removed 5 bases at V and 7 bases at J, leaving 8 bases unmatched. The CDR3 DNA sequence: TGTGCCAGCAGTAGGGACAGGGAACTAAATGAAGCTTTCTTT. Encoded protein: CASSRDRELNEAFF.

The rearrangement links TRBV9 to TRBJ1-1, with D possibly matching TRBD1 (5 bases). Trimming took 0 bases from V and 1 from J, leaving 10 bases between them. Germline assignment: CDR1 SGDLS and CDR2 YYNGEE. The CDR3 runs to 15 residues. The CDR3 sequence is CASSVAAGGNTEAFF. The CDR3 nucleotides are TGTGCCAGCAGCGTAGCGGCTGGGGGGAACACTGAAGCTTTCTTT.

The rearrangement joins TRBV4-3 to TRBJ2-7; 9 bases agree with TRBD2. With 0 bases clipped from V and 7 bases from J, the junction kept 13 bases outside the gene matches. The CDR3 loop spans 17 amino acids. Per germline, CDR1 LGHNA and CDR2 YSLEER. CDR3: CASSQDPAGREGWEQYF. CDR3 DNA: TGCGCCAGCAGCCAAGACCCCGCGGGGCGGGAGGGTTGGGAGCAGTACTTC.

The CDR3 region is CASSVQETQYF. As DNA, the CDR3 is TGTGCCAGCAGTGTGCAAGAGACCCAGTACTTC. This chain joins TRBV27 and TRBJ2-5; D is ambiguous. V was pared by 5 bases and J by 2 bases, with 3 bases between. The CDR3 length is 11 residues. CDR1 is MNHEY and CDR2 is SMNVEV in the germline V gene (reference sequence).

J is TRBJ2-7 and V is TRBV10-1; D is unresolved. The germline V gene encodes CDR1 WNHNN and CDR2 SYGVQD (reference sequence). The CDR3 is made up of 14 amino acids. V was clipped by 0 bases and J by 1 base, with 7 bases between them. In DNA, the CDR3 is TGCGCCAGCAGTGAGTCCCCGCGGTCCTACGAGCAGTACTTC. Its protein product is CASSESPRSYEQYF.

As for this clone: The same CDR3 also results from other DNA sequences found in this sample. The V and J genes are TRBV7-9 and TRBJ2-1; no firm D call. Trimming took off 5 bases at V and 10 bases at J, with 12 bases between the two ends. CDR1 is SEHNR, CDR2 FQNEAQ, per germline (reference sequence). This CDR3 is 12 amino acids long. The CDR3: CASSPLGNEQFF. The CDR3 bases are TGTGCCAGCAGCCCGCTGGGTAACGAGCAGTTCTTC.

The chain is built from TRBV18 and TRBJ2-3, with 8 bases matching TRBD2. The CDR3 covers 15 residues. CDR1 and CDR2 from the germline V gene are KGHSH and LQKENI. V lost 2 bases, J lost 3 bases, and 4 bases stayed unmatched. The CDR3 nucleotides read TGTGCCAGCTCACCATCCAGCGGGAGAACAGATACGCAGTATTTT. Encoded protein: CASSPSSGRTDTQYF.

CDR3 residues: CASGGVYEQYF. Written as DNA, the CDR3 is TGTGCCAGCGGGGGGGTCTACGAGCAGTACTTC. The gene calls are TRBV19 and TRBJ2-7, with 8 bases aligning to TRBD2. V shed 9 bases, J shed 3 bases, and the junction held 1 base outside the gene matches. Germline CDR1 LNHDA, CDR2 SQIVND (reference sequence). The CDR3 is 11 residues long. Based on the CDR3 plus reference TRBV19 and TRBJ2-7, the full variable domain is DGGITQSPKYLFRKEGQNVTLSCEQNLNHDAMYWYRQDPGQGLRLIYYSQIVNDFQKGDIAEGYSVSREKKESFPLTVTSAQKNPTAFYLCASGGVYEQYFGPGTRLTVT.

V usage is TRBV7-8 and J usage is TRBJ2-5; the D is unclear. The CDR3 totals 15 residues. V gave up 5 bases and J gave up 8 bases, with 21 bases separating them. Germline CDR1 reads SGHVS; CDR2 reads FQNEAQ. The CDR3 spells CASSPHPLRMDTQYF. The CDR3 DNA reads as TGTGCCAGCAGCCCGCACCCCCTACGGATGGACACCCAGTACTTC.

The J gene is TRBJ2-3, the V gene TRBV30; D remains unclear. Germline CDR1 reads GTSNPN; CDR2 reads SVGIG (reference sequence). V was clipped by 4 bases and J by 4 bases, with 6 bases between them. This CDR3 comprises 11 residues. For the CDR3, the DNA is TGTGCCTGGACCTCGGCAGATACGCAGTATTTT. Its translation: CAWTSADTQYF. The variable domain in full, with the rest retrieved from reference TRBV30 and TRBJ2-3, is SQTIHQWPATLVQPVGSPLSLECTVEGTSNPNLYWYRQAAGRGLQLLFYSVGIGQISSEVPQNLSASRPQDRQFILSSKKLLLSDSGFYLCAWTSADTQYFGPGTRLTVL.